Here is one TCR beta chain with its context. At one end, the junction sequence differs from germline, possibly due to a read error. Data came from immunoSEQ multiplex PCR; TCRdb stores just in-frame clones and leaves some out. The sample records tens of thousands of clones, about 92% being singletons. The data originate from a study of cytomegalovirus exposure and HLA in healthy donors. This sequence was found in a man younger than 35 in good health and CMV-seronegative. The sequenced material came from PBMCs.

Here the CDR3 DNA reads TGTGCTAGCAGCAAACAGGGTCCGGGTGAGCAGTTCTTC. Amino acid sequence: CASSKQGPGEQFF. This chain links TRBV7-7 with TRBJ2-1; a possible D gene is TRBD1 (6 bases). This CDR3 comprises 13 residues. The V gene's germline CDR1 is SSHAT and CDR2 FNYEAQ (reference sequence).